The 22 T cell receptor beta chains given below trace back to one sample, sequenced in a study of CD4 T cells in relation to SARS-CoV-2 and coronaviruses. These TCRs are of unknown antigen specificity. Sequencing was performed with immunoSEQ multiplex PCR; in TCRdb, only in-frame clones are kept and a portion is missing. The data show 9,500 to 15,000 clones, 69% seen once. The unexposed donors gave CD4+ T cells in about 2010-2019, prior to COVID-19. CD4+ T cells were isolated from the cells after around eleven days of culture. The source material was CD4+ T cells from PBMCs, cultured in vitro. Receptors were obtained from a human donor in good health.

The CDR3 DNA follows: TGTGCCACCAGCAGAGGACAGGGGGGCACTTACAATGAGCAGTTCTTC. Translation gives CATSRGQGGTYNEQFF. The chain joins TRBV15 to TRBJ2-1; 9 bases align to TRBD1. V shed 1 base and J 4 bases; nucleotides not matched to a gene: 5. From germline, CDR1 is LNHNV and CDR2 YYDKDF (reference sequence). This CDR3 is built from 16 residues.

Sample share makes this clone medium-sized. The chain is built from TRBV19 and TRBJ1-4, with TRBD1 identical over 8 bases. Trimming took 7 bases from V and 8 from J; bases not matched to a gene: 6. The CDR3 is made up of 13 amino acids. The germline V gene has CDR1 LNHDA and CDR2 SQIVND (reference sequence). The CDR3 loop reads CASNDRGSEKLFF. For the CDR3, the DNA is TGTGCCAGTAACGACAGGGGTTCAGAAAAACTGTTTTTT.

J is TRBJ2-2 and V is TRBV7-3; TRBD1 or TRBD2 may be the D gene (6 bases each). V lost 0 bases, J lost 5 bases, and 7 bases lay in between. This CDR3 is 14 amino acids long. Germline CDR1 is SGHTA and CDR2 is FQGTGA. The CDR3 region has the DNA TGTGCCAGCAGCTTAACAGGGGGGACCGGGGAGCTGTTTTTT. Protein: CASSLTGGTGELFF.

This chain links TRBV5-1 with TRBJ2-1; 11 bases are a match to TRBD2. This CDR3 contains 17 residues. Germline values: CDR1 SGHRS, CDR2 YFSETQ. With V trimmed by 4 bases and J by 4 bases, 10 bases remained unmatched. CDR3 loop: CASSKELAGAAYNEQFF. The DNA for the CDR3 is TGCGCCAGCAGCAAAGAACTAGCGGGAGCGGCTTACAATGAGCAGTTCTTC.

The chain has TRBV2 and TRBJ2-6; D possibly corresponds to TRBD1 (6 bases). Germline values: CDR1 SNHLY, CDR2 FYNNEI. V lost 11 bases, J lost 2 bases, and 16 bases lay in between. The CDR3 is 15 amino acids. This CDR3 reads CAGGQSLTGANVLTF. The CDR3 DNA sequence: TGTGCCGGAGGACAGTCATTGACTGGGGCCAACGTCCTGACTTTC.

This clone occurred once. The V and J genes are TRBV7-9 and TRBJ2-7; D remains unclear. Trimming cost V 0 bases and J 0 bases, with 6 bases left between them. Per germline, CDR1 SEHNR and CDR2 FQNEAQ (reference sequence). The CDR3 runs to 14 residues. DNA of the CDR3: TGTGCCAGCAGCTTAGCAAGCGTCTCCTACGAGCAGTACTTC. As protein: CASSLASVSYEQYF.

The chain uses TRBV9 and TRBJ1-2, with D uncertain. The CDR3 has 12 amino acids. Germline V CDR1 and CDR2: SGDLS, YYNGEE. V lost 3 bases and J 4 bases, leaving 7 bases between the germline ends. The DNA for the CDR3 is TGTGCCAGCAGCGACACGGCCTATGGCTACACCTTC. Its translation is CASSDTAYGYTF.

The chain links TRBV19 to TRBJ1-2; 7 nucleotides agree with TRBD1. The CDR3 extends over 14 amino acids. The V gene end was trimmed by 9 bases and the J gene end by 3 bases; junction bases not matched to a gene: 10. Germline V lookup: CDR1 LNHDA, CDR2 SQIVND (reference sequence). The CDR3 spells CASLPTGRYYGYTF. The CDR3 coding sequence is TGTGCCAGCCTACCGACAGGGCGGTACTATGGCTACACCTTC. Drawing the rest from reference TRBV19 and TRBJ1-2, the complete variable domain is DGGITQSPKYLFRKEGQNVTLSCEQNLNHDAMYWYRQDPGQGLRLIYYSQIVNDFQKGDIAEGYSVSREKKESFPLTVTSAQKNPTAFYLCASLPTGRYYGYTFGSGTRLTVV.

This clone was observed a few times. The chain is built from TRBV24-1 and TRBJ1-4; D might be TRBD1 (5 bases). This CDR3 is 14 amino acids long. Trimming took off 4 bases at V and 7 bases at J, with 12 bases between the two ends. Germline CDR1 KGHDR, CDR2 SFDVKD. The DNA of the CDR3 is TGTGCCACCAGTGACCCCGGGACGGGTGAAAAACTGTTTTTT. This codes for CATSDPGTGEKLFF.

The V call is TRBV9, the J call TRBJ2-5; 9 nucleotides align to TRBD2. Germline V gives CDR1 SGDLS, CDR2 YYNGEE. V trimming: 1 base; J trimming: 2 bases; junction bases outside the gene matches: 3. The CDR3 totals 15 residues. The CDR3 DNA follows: TGTGCCAGCAGCGTAAATAGCGGGAGTCAAGAGACCCAGTACTTC. Residues: CASSVNSGSQETQYF. Full variable domain (outside the CDR3, taken from reference TRBV9 and TRBJ2-5): DSGVTQTPKHLITATGQRVTLRCSPRSGDLSVYWYQQSLDQGLQFLIQYYNGEERAKGNILERFSAQQFPDLHSELNLSSLELGDSALYFCASSVNSGSQETQYFGPGTRLLVL.

The chain recombines TRBV20-1 with TRBJ2-2; D is perhaps TRBD2 (6 bases). Germline V lookup: CDR1 DFQATT, CDR2 SNEGSKA (reference sequence). The CDR3 loop spans 14 amino acids. CDR3 amino acids: CRASSGGNTGELFF. In DNA, the CDR3 is TGCAGGGCCAGTAGCGGAGGGAACACCGGGGAGCTGTTTTTT.

A single count supports this clone. This chain links TRBV10-3 with TRBJ2-5; a possible D gene is TRBD1 (6 bases). V lost 11 bases, J lost 3 bases, and 16 bases lay in between. CDR1 and CDR2 from the germline V gene are ENHRY and SYGVKD. The CDR3 length is 13 residues. The CDR3 coding sequence is TGTGCCGTCTCGAGGGGGATTGAAGAGACCCAGTACTTC. Amino acids: CAVSRGIEETQYF.

The rearrangement uses TRBV25-1 and TRBJ2-3; D is perhaps TRBD2 (6 bases). V gave up 2 bases and J gave up 6 bases, with 15 bases separating them. The CDR3 contains 15 residues. Germline V gives CDR1 MGHDK, CDR2 SYGVNS. CDR3 residues: CASSERLGGGDTQYF. CDR3 sequence (DNA): TGTGCCAGCAGTGAACGACTAGGAGGAGGGGATACGCAGTATTTT.

The V gene is TRBV19, the J gene TRBJ2-2, with TRBD1 identical over 8 bases. The CDR3 has 15 residues. Germline V CDR1 and CDR2: LNHDA, SQIVND (reference sequence). V lost 4 bases and J lost 6; bases outside the gene matches: 7. For the CDR3, the DNA is TGTGCCAGTAGTACCCTGGACAGGGTGGCCGGGGAGCTGTTTTTT. Translated, it gives CASSTLDRVAGELFF.

The chain has TRBV27 and TRBJ2-7, with 7 bases lining up with TRBD1. V was clipped by 3 bases and J by 5 bases; unmatched bases: 10. Germline assignment: CDR1 MNHEY and CDR2 SMNVEV (reference sequence). The CDR3 extends over 15 amino acids. In DNA, the CDR3 is TGTGCCAGCAGTTTCTACAGGGGAAGTAAGGACGAGCAGTACTTC. Translated: CASSFYRGSKDEQYF.

The chain recombines TRBV14 with TRBJ2-1, with TRBD2 matching over 11 bases. The CDR3 is 15 residues long. After removal of 6 bases from V and 4 bases from J, the junction contained 5 bases not matched to a gene. Germline-derived CDR1 and CDR2 are SGHDN and FVKESK. CDR3 sequence: CASRQTSGSYNEQFF. CDR3 DNA: TGTGCCAGCAGGCAAACTAGCGGGAGTTACAATGAGCAGTTCTTC.

The chain carries TRBV9 and TRBJ1-1; a possible D gene is TRBD1 (5 bases). Trimming shortened V by 1 base and J by 5 bases, and 9 bases separated the two germline ends. The CDR3 totals 13 residues. The germline V gene encodes CDR1 SGDLS and CDR2 YYNGEE. CDR3 sequence: CASSVWDVTEAFF. In DNA form, the CDR3 reads TGTGCCAGCAGCGTATGGGACGTGACTGAAGCTTTCTTT.

The chain has TRBV24-1 and TRBJ1-5, with a possible D match to TRBD1 (5 bases). V lost 5 bases and J 7 bases, leaving 17 bases between the germline ends. CDR1 KGHDR and CDR2 SFDVKD come from the germline V gene. The CDR3 extends over 15 amino acids. The CDR3 region has the DNA TGTGCCACCAGTGTCCCCAGGGTAGTCTGGCAGCCCCAGCATTTT. It encodes CATSVPRVVWQPQHF.

The chain joins TRBV5-4 to TRBJ1-1; D remains ambiguous. CDR3 length: 13 amino acids. Germline V lookup: CDR1 SGHNT, CDR2 YYREEE (reference sequence). With 3 bases removed from V and 5 bases from J, the gap between germline ends came to 11 bases. CDR3 nucleotides: TGTGCCAGCAGCTCCAATACCGGGACTGAAGCTTTCTTT. Translating gives CASSSNTGTEAFF.

This chain joins TRBV10-3 and TRBJ2-7; 8 bases match TRBD1. Germline CDR1 is ENHRY and CDR2 is SYGVKD. The CDR3 sequence is 14 residues long. Unmatched junction bases numbered 13, after V lost 10 bases and J lost 5 bases. Written as DNA, the CDR3 is TGTGCCACCCAAATTAGGCCGGGACAGGACGAGCAGTACTTC. Translated, it gives CATQIRPGQDEQYF.

The rearrangement joins TRBV27 to TRBJ2-1; D may match TRBD1 or TRBD2 (5 bases each). Germline V gives CDR1 MNHEY, CDR2 SMNVEV (reference sequence). The V end lost 6 bases, the J end lost 0 bases, and 12 bases lay between the germline ends. CDR3 length equals 15 residues. CDR3: CASSGWGSSYNEQFF. In DNA, the CDR3 is TGTGCCAGCAGCGGATGGGGGAGCTCCTACAATGAGCAGTTCTTC.

The V call is TRBV4-1, the J call TRBJ2-2; 13 positions match TRBD2. With V trimmed by 1 base and J by 6 bases, 2 bases remained unmatched. The CDR3 runs to 16 residues. Looked up from germline, CDR1 is MGHRA and CDR2 is YSYEKL. This CDR3 reads CASSQGTSGSAGELFF. CDR3 sequence (DNA): TGCGCCAGCAGCCAAGGGACTAGCGGGAGCGCCGGGGAGCTGTTTTTT.